This TCR beta chain originates from a study of cytomegalovirus exposure and HLA in healthy donors. Concerning this clone: What it binds is not known.

The length of the CDR3 is 10 residues. V dropped 4 bases and J dropped 11 bases, with 11 bases sitting between them. CDR1 and CDR2 (germline): DFQATT, SNEGSKA (reference sequence). Measured with immunoSEQ multiplex PCR; TCRdb has only the in-frame clones, and not every one. Counted here are about 250,000 clones, about 83% occurring once; the ten biggest clones make up approximately 2.5%. Study-level findings and limits: The majority of TCR sequences were rare, yet some public TCRs appeared in many donors. The finding came from a later analysis; first-cohort TCR clusters tended to co-occur in the approximately 120 validation repertoires. In vitro checks showed that a few CMV-associated chains really do target CMV antigens.

This receptor was identified in a young man in good health and CMV-seronegative. The chain uses TRBV20-1 and TRBJ1-2, with unresolved D. Material for sequencing was PBMCs. This CDR3 is CSATHSSYTF. CDR3 nucleotide sequence: TGCAGTGCTACGCACTCAAGTTACACCTTC.